What follows is one T cell receptor (beta chain) and its context. Its specificity is not known. These data are taken from a study of monozygotic twins with inflammatory bowel disease. Study-level findings and limits: No difference in repertoire similarity was seen between concordant and discordant twins, possibly because power was limited. Healthy co-twins showed greater TCRbeta diversity (inverse Simpson) than IBD patients.

Two nested PCRs, roughly 16 and 10 cycles, amplified TCRalpha and TCRbeta cDNA. After re-calling the 5' RACE reads, TCRdb lists one entry per CDR3 protein, DNA absent. Seen in this sample are around 450,000 distinct CDR3 sequences; the ten most common clones hold 2.4%. The CDR3 totals 16 residues. CDR1 is MNHNS, CDR2 SASEGT, per germline. The chain links TRBV6-1 to TRBJ2-5; TCRdb calls TRBD1, which cannot be checked without DNA. Sequencing input: blood. This sequence was found in a human donor with ulcerative colitis or Crohn's disease, or a healthy co-twin of an affected twin (not recorded which). The CDR3 spells CASRHEQGASQETQYF.